These T cell receptor beta chains were read from a single sample in a study of blood T cells in healthy people across ages. MiXCR, run by TCRdb on the 5' RACE reads, gives a single entry per CDR3 protein. The sample lists about 1.7 million distinct CDR3 sequences, approximately 30% occurring once. The specimen sequenced was blood. All receptors come from a woman in her 30s in good health. Both conserved end residues are part of each CDR3. A D gene is named only where the DNA matches it firmly. The size entry is marked missing in some rows and otherwise reads once, few, many or a size class.

clone_size: few
v_call: TRBV25-1
d_call: -
cdr3_length: 14
j_call: TRBJ2-3
cdr3_aa: CASSHRGLADTQYF
cdr3_nt: TGTGCCAGCAGTCATCGGGGTCTGGCGGATACGCAGTATTTT

clone_size: many
v_call: TRBV3-1
d_call: TRBD1
cdr3_length: 14
j_call: TRBJ2-7
cdr3_aa: CASSRDRGKGEQYF
cdr3_nt: TGTGCCAGCAGCCGGGACAGGGGGAAAGGAGAGCAGTACTTC

clone_size: many
v_call: TRBV9
d_call: -
cdr3_length: 14
j_call: TRBJ2-7
cdr3_aa: CASSPDPAYYEQYF
cdr3_nt: TGTGCCAGCAGCCCAGACCCAGCGTACTACGAGCAGTACTTC

clone_size: few
v_call: TRBV27
d_call: TRBD1
cdr3_length: 15
j_call: TRBJ2-1
cdr3_aa: CASSPRTGGIVEQFF
cdr3_nt: TGTGCCAGCAGTCCACGGACAGGGGGCATCGTTGAGCAGTTCTTC

clone_size: many
v_call: TRBV5-1
d_call: TRBD2
cdr3_length: 16
j_call: TRBJ2-5
cdr3_aa: CASSGTLAAYQETQYF
cdr3_nt: TGCGCCAGCAGCGGTACACTAGCGGCGTACCAAGAGACCCAGTACTTC

clone_size: -
v_call: TRBV12-3/TRBV12-4
d_call: -
cdr3_length: 14
j_call: TRBJ2-5
cdr3_aa: CASGAGRGLETQYF
cdr3_nt: TGTGCCAGCGGCGCCGGGAGGGGGCTGGAGACCCAGTACTTC

clone_size: -
v_call: TRBV24-1
d_call: TRBD1
cdr3_length: 16
j_call: TRBJ2-3
cdr3_aa: CATSDWGTGTTDTQYF
cdr3_nt: TGTGCCACCAGTGATTGGGGGACAGGGACCACAGATACGCAGTATTTT

clone_size: many
v_call: TRBV10-3
d_call: -
cdr3_length: 15
j_call: TRBJ2-4
cdr3_aa: CAISDWAEDKNIQYF
cdr3_nt: TGTGCCATCAGTGATTGGGCAGAAGACAAAAACATTCAGTACTTC

clone_size: -
v_call: TRBV28
d_call: -
cdr3_length: 15
j_call: TRBJ2-7
cdr3_aa: CASSFRDRLSYEQYF
cdr3_nt: TGTGCCAGCAGTTTCCGGGACCGTCTCTCCTACGAGCAGTACTTC

clone_size: -
v_call: TRBV10-3
d_call: -
cdr3_length: 11
j_call: TRBJ1-1
cdr3_aa: CAIGDNTEAFF
cdr3_nt: TGTGCCATTGGAGATAACACTGAAGCTTTCTTT

clone_size: few
v_call: TRBV9
d_call: TRBD1
cdr3_length: 15
j_call: TRBJ2-1
cdr3_aa: CASSPRGQGIYEQFF
cdr3_nt: TGTGCCAGCAGCCCAAGGGGACAGGGAATTTATGAGCAGTTCTTC

clone_size: -
v_call: TRBV20-1
d_call: TRBD1
cdr3_length: 15
j_call: TRBJ1-2
cdr3_aa: CSAPKDGDSSYGYTF
cdr3_nt: TGCAGTGCCCCGAAGGACGGGGACAGCTCCTATGGCTACACCTTC

clone_size: -
v_call: TRBV4-3
d_call: TRBD1
cdr3_length: 14
j_call: TRBJ1-5
cdr3_aa: CASSQSTGNQPQHF
cdr3_nt: TGCGCCAGCAGCCAATCGACAGGGAATCAGCCCCAGCATTTT

clone_size: -
v_call: TRBV20-1
d_call: -
cdr3_length: 15
j_call: TRBJ2-7
cdr3_aa: CSAVISGLSSYEQYF
cdr3_nt: TGCAGTGCTGTAATAAGCGGATTAAGCTCCTACGAGCAGTACTTC

clone_size: few
v_call: TRBV12-3/TRBV12-4
d_call: TRBD1
cdr3_length: 12
j_call: TRBJ1-1
cdr3_aa: CASVNRGAEAFF
cdr3_nt: TGTGCCAGCGTAAACAGGGGCGCTGAAGCTTTCTTT

clone_size: -
v_call: TRBV5-1
d_call: -
cdr3_length: 15
j_call: TRBJ2-1
cdr3_aa: CASSLLGRGGDEQFF
cdr3_nt: TGCGCCAGCAGCCTGCTCGGAAGGGGTGGTGATGAGCAGTTCTTC

clone_size: few
v_call: TRBV14
d_call: TRBD1
cdr3_length: 16
j_call: TRBJ2-7
cdr3_aa: CASSLPMDRGQHEQYF
cdr3_nt: TGTGCCAGCAGCCTCCCCATGGACAGGGGGCAACACGAGCAGTACTTC

clone_size: few
v_call: TRBV7-2
d_call: TRBD2
cdr3_length: 19
j_call: TRBJ2-5
cdr3_aa: CASSLRQPTSGRAGETQYF
cdr3_nt: TGTGCCAGCAGCTTAAGACAGCCGACTAGCGGGAGGGCCGGGGAGACCCAGTACTTC

clone_size: few
v_call: TRBV5-6
d_call: TRBD1
cdr3_length: 15
j_call: TRBJ2-4
cdr3_aa: CASSTTGLSKNIQYF
cdr3_nt: TGTGCCAGCAGCACGACAGGGTTGAGCAAAAACATTCAGTACTTC

clone_size: -
v_call: TRBV29-1
d_call: TRBD2
cdr3_length: 18
j_call: TRBJ2-1
cdr3_aa: CSVEDLVTSGGPYNEQFF
cdr3_nt: TGCAGCGTTGAAGATTTGGTAACTAGCGGGGGGCCTTACAATGAGCAGTTCTTC

clone_size: -
v_call: TRBV4-3
d_call: -
cdr3_length: 16
j_call: TRBJ2-2
cdr3_aa: CASSQEEGLGAGELFF
cdr3_nt: TGCGCCAGCAGCCAAGAGGAAGGGTTGGGTGCCGGGGAGCTGTTTTTT

clone_size: many
v_call: TRBV7-2
d_call: -
cdr3_length: 18
j_call: TRBJ2-4
cdr3_aa: CASSPFNRVGGAKNIQYF
cdr3_nt: TGTGCCAGCAGCCCGTTTAACAGGGTTGGTGGGGCCAAAAACATTCAGTACTTC

clone_size: -
v_call: TRBV20-1
d_call: TRBD2
cdr3_length: 16
j_call: TRBJ2-1
cdr3_aa: CSARDTSASFYNEQFF
cdr3_nt: TGCAGTGCTAGGGATACTAGCGCCTCCTTCTACAATGAGCAGTTCTTC

clone_size: -
v_call: TRBV6-6
d_call: -
cdr3_length: 15
j_call: TRBJ2-7
cdr3_aa: CASSYSARTDPGQYF
cdr3_nt: TGTGCCAGCAGTTACTCGGCCAGGACGGACCCCGGGCAGTACTTC

clone_size: many
v_call: TRBV5-1
d_call: TRBD2
cdr3_length: 15
j_call: TRBJ2-7
cdr3_aa: CASSLVASGTYEQYF
cdr3_nt: TGTGCCAGCAGTTTAGTAGCTAGCGGGACATACGAGCAGTACTTC

clone_size: -
v_call: TRBV20-1
d_call: TRBD2
cdr3_length: 16
j_call: TRBJ2-7
cdr3_aa: CSAYTLAGGDYNEQYF
cdr3_nt: TGCAGTGCCTATACACTAGCGGGAGGCGATTACAATGAGCAGTACTTC

clone_size: -
v_call: TRBV12-3/TRBV12-4
d_call: -
cdr3_length: 19
j_call: TRBJ2-3
cdr3_aa: CASSLSYGLQSRSTDTQYF
cdr3_nt: TGTGCCAGCAGTTTAAGCTACGGACTACAGTCGCGTAGCACAGATACGCAGTATTTT

clone_size: -
v_call: TRBV5-1
d_call: TRBD2
cdr3_length: 15
j_call: TRBJ2-1
cdr3_aa: CASSFGVAGYNEQFF
cdr3_nt: TGCGCCAGCAGCTTCGGAGTAGCGGGGTACAATGAGCAGTTCTTC

clone_size: -
v_call: TRBV7-2
d_call: TRBD2
cdr3_length: 18
j_call: TRBJ2-1
cdr3_aa: CASSYLLASSGGYNEQFF
cdr3_nt: TGTGCCAGCAGCTATCTACTAGCCTCTAGCGGGGGCTACAATGAGCAGTTCTTC

clone_size: -
v_call: TRBV6-5
d_call: -
cdr3_length: 15
j_call: TRBJ2-7
cdr3_aa: CASSYSQGSGTEQYF
cdr3_nt: TGTGCCAGCAGTTACTCCCAGGGCTCGGGAACCGAGCAGTACTTC

clone_size: -
v_call: TRBV12-3/TRBV12-4
d_call: -
cdr3_length: 15
j_call: TRBJ2-7
cdr3_aa: CASSHTGTHSYEQYF
cdr3_nt: TGTGCCAGCAGCCACACCGGGACACACTCCTACGAGCAGTACTTC

clone_size: few
v_call: TRBV20-1
d_call: TRBD2
cdr3_length: 16
j_call: TRBJ2-5
cdr3_aa: CSAKLVRGGPQETQYF
cdr3_nt: TGCAGTGCTAAATTGGTACGGGGGGGTCCCCAAGAGACCCAGTACTTC

clone_size: -
v_call: TRBV29-1
d_call: -
cdr3_length: 14
j_call: TRBJ1-1
cdr3_aa: CSVRPSGSNVEAFF
cdr3_nt: TGCAGCGTTCGTCCGTCTGGTTCGAATGTCGAAGCTTTCTTT

clone_size: many
v_call: TRBV27
d_call: TRBD1
cdr3_length: 18
j_call: TRBJ2-7
cdr3_aa: CASRSLDRGIYSSYEQYF
cdr3_nt: TGTGCCAGCAGATCCCTGGACAGGGGGATATATAGCTCCTACGAGCAGTACTTC

clone_size: -
v_call: TRBV29-1
d_call: -
cdr3_length: 12
j_call: TRBJ2-7
cdr3_aa: CSVEDLNYEQYF
cdr3_nt: TGCAGCGTTGAAGATTTGAACTACGAGCAGTACTTC

clone_size: once
v_call: TRBV28
d_call: TRBD2
cdr3_length: 15
j_call: TRBJ2-7
cdr3_aa: CASSFGLPSREAQYF
cdr3_nt: TGTGCCAGCAGTTTCGGTCTCCCATCGCGGGAGGCCCAGTACTTC

clone_size: few
v_call: TRBV2
d_call: -
cdr3_length: 11
j_call: TRBJ2-1
cdr3_aa: CASRPRNEQFF
cdr3_nt: TGTGCCAGCAGGCCTAGGAATGAGCAGTTCTTC

clone_size: few
v_call: TRBV20-1
d_call: TRBD1
cdr3_length: 16
j_call: TRBJ1-5
cdr3_aa: CSARQGVFYSNQPQHF
cdr3_nt: TGCAGCGCCAGGCAGGGGGTTTTTTATAGCAATCAGCCCCAGCATTTT

clone_size: -
v_call: TRBV18
d_call: TRBD2
cdr3_length: 16
j_call: TRBJ2-7
cdr3_aa: CANSPSTSGRANEQYF
cdr3_nt: TGTGCCAACTCACCCTCGACTAGCGGGAGGGCCAACGAGCAGTACTTC

clone_size: few
v_call: TRBV9
d_call: -
cdr3_length: 12
j_call: TRBJ2-2
cdr3_aa: CASSVDTGELFF
cdr3_nt: TGTGCCAGCAGCGTAGATACCGGGGAGCTGTTTTTT

clone_size: few
v_call: TRBV5-1
d_call: -
cdr3_length: 16
j_call: TRBJ2-3
cdr3_aa: CASRTGKVGRTDTQYF
cdr3_nt: TGCGCCAGCAGAACGGGGAAAGTGGGGAGAACAGATACGCAGTATTTT

clone_size: -
v_call: TRBV7-2
d_call: TRBD2
cdr3_length: 15
j_call: TRBJ2-5
cdr3_aa: CASSFTQGGLGTQYF
cdr3_nt: TGTGCCAGCAGCTTCACGCAGGGAGGGTTGGGGACCCAGTACTTC

clone_size: once
v_call: TRBV15
d_call: -
cdr3_length: 17
j_call: TRBJ1-4
cdr3_aa: CATSISSRAANNEKLFF
cdr3_nt: TGTGCCACCAGCATTTCTTCTAGGGCAGCAAATAATGAAAAACTGTTTTTT

clone_size: few
v_call: TRBV7-3
d_call: -
cdr3_length: 17
j_call: TRBJ2-5
cdr3_aa: CASSGGADPQFQETQYF
cdr3_nt: TGTGCCAGCAGCGGCGGGGCGGATCCACAGTTCCAAGAGACCCAGTACTTC

clone_size: few
v_call: TRBV9
d_call: TRBD1
cdr3_length: 15
j_call: TRBJ1-4
cdr3_aa: CASSARQGGPEKLFF
cdr3_nt: TGTGCCAGCAGCGCCAGACAGGGTGGCCCTGAAAAACTGTTTTTT

clone_size: few
v_call: TRBV10-3
d_call: -
cdr3_length: 15
j_call: TRBJ2-6
cdr3_aa: CAISENPSGANVLTF
cdr3_nt: TGTGCCATCAGTGAGAATCCCTCTGGGGCCAACGTCCTGACTTTC

clone_size: -
v_call: TRBV5-1
d_call: -
cdr3_length: 16
j_call: TRBJ2-1
cdr3_aa: CASSWGLAGTYNEQFF
cdr3_nt: TGCGCCAGCAGCTGGGGGCTAGCAGGAACCTACAATGAGCAGTTCTTC

clone_size: many
v_call: TRBV6-5
d_call: TRBD1
cdr3_length: 17
j_call: TRBJ2-6
cdr3_aa: CASSWTGGVAGANVLTF
cdr3_nt: TGTGCCAGCAGTTGGACAGGGGGAGTTGCTGGGGCCAACGTCCTGACTTTC

clone_size: few
v_call: TRBV2
d_call: -
cdr3_length: 12
j_call: TRBJ2-5
cdr3_aa: CASNLRGETQYF
cdr3_nt: TGTGCCAGCAACCTCAGGGGTGAGACCCAGTACTTC